These T cell receptor beta chains were read from a single sample in a study of blood T cells in healthy people across ages. TCRdb re-called the 5' RACE reads with MiXCR, one entry per CDR3 protein. The table shows about 1,600,000 distinct CDR3 sequences, with around 39% occurring only once. Material for sequencing was blood. Receptors were obtained from a woman younger than 35 in good health. Each CDR3 is given with its conserved first and last residue. D genes are given only for firm matches. Clone size appears in some rows only: once, few, many, or a class for an expanded clone.

d_call,v_call,j_call,clone_size,cdr3_aa,cdr3_nt
-,TRBV20-1,TRBJ2-1,-,CSAIGANEQFF,TGCAGTGCTATCGGGGCGAATGAGCAGTTCTTC
TRBD2,TRBV3-1,TRBJ2-1,-,CASSQDLRSGGDFNEQFF,TGTGCCAGCAGCCAAGACCTTCGAAGCGGGGGAGATTTCAATGAGCAGTTCTTC
TRBD1,TRBV5-1,TRBJ1-6,-,CASSVGQVVSPLHF,TGCGCCAGCAGCGTGGGACAGGTAGTTTCACCCCTCCACTTT
-,TRBV10-2,TRBJ2-3,-,CASSESLMAGRADTQYF,TGCGCCAGCAGTGAGTCTCTTATGGCGGGGAGAGCAGATACGCAGTATTTT
-,TRBV3-1,TRBJ2-7,-,CASSQDGGDYEQYF,TGTGCCAGCAGCCAAGACGGAGGAGACTACGAGCAGTACTTC
TRBD2,TRBV14,TRBJ2-7,few,CASSQGLQSEQYF,TGTGCCAGCAGCCAGGGACTACAAAGCGAGCAGTACTTC
-,TRBV29-1,TRBJ2-3,-,CSVSTGTDTQYF,TGCAGCGTCTCGACAGGCACAGATACGCAGTATTTT
TRBD1,TRBV6-1,TRBJ2-7,-,CASRIPRDSYEQYF,TGTGCCAGCAGAATCCCCCGGGACAGCTACGAGCAGTACTTC
-,TRBV5-1,TRBJ1-2,few,CASSLRGALDRGNYGYTF,TGCGCCAGCAGCTTACGCGGCGCCCTAGACCGGGGAAACTATGGCTACACCTTC
-,TRBV5-5,TRBJ2-7,few,CASSLASGHYPYEQYF,TGTGCCAGCAGCTTGGCCTCGGGCCACTACCCCTACGAGCAGTACTTC
-,TRBV7-9,TRBJ1-5,few,CASSLSAGRSQPQHF,TGTGCCAGCAGCTTATCGGCAGGGAGGTCGCAGCCCCAGCATTTT
-,TRBV20-1,TRBJ2-5,-,CSARDRGLEETQYF,TGCAGTGCTAGAGATAGGGGTTTGGAAGAGACCCAGTACTTC
TRBD2,TRBV6-4,TRBJ2-3,few,CASSDVGGGPDTQYF,TGTGCCAGCAGTGACGTGGGCGGGGGGCCAGATACGCAGTATTTT
TRBD1,TRBV3-1,TRBJ2-7,-,CASSQDRSGGSYEQYF,TGTGCCAGCAGCCAAGATAGGTCAGGGGGATCCTACGAGCAGTACTTC
TRBD1,TRBV28,TRBJ2-6,-,CASRIADRAGANVLTF,TGTGCCAGCAGGATCGCGGACAGGGCTGGGGCCAACGTCCTGACTTTC
TRBD1,TRBV12-3/TRBV12-4,TRBJ2-5,-,CASSLDRGLGNEQYF,TGTGCCAGCAGTTTAGACAGGGGGTTAGGGAATGAGCAATACTTC
-,TRBV6-5,TRBJ2-3,-,CANSYGLGDTQYF,TGTGCCAACAGTTACGGCCTTGGGGATACGCAGTATTTT
-,TRBV10-1,TRBJ1-1,few,CASRAEGSPNTEAFF,TGCGCCAGCAGGGCCGAGGGGTCCCCGAACACTGAAGCTTTCTTT
-,TRBV20-1,TRBJ2-7,few,CSAATGHEQYF,TGCAGTGCCGCCACAGGGCACGAGCAGTACTTC
TRBD1,TRBV20-1,TRBJ1-2,-,CSAHPGQGNYGYTF,TGCAGTGCCCACCCCGGACAGGGCAACTATGGCTACACCTTC
TRBD2,TRBV6-6,TRBJ2-7,few,CASSSPSGYNEQYF,TGTGCCAGCAGTTCCCCTAGCGGCTACAATGAGCAGTACTTC
-,TRBV15,TRBJ1-1,few,CATSRDSAENTEAFF,TGTGCCACCAGCAGAGATTCAGCAGAGAACACTGAAGCTTTCTTT
TRBD2,TRBV29-1,TRBJ2-3,-,CSVESSSGGSTDTQYF,TGCAGCGTTGAGTCGTCTAGCGGGGGGAGCACAGATACGCAGTATTTT
TRBD2,TRBV7-8,TRBJ2-1,-,CASSPRLAGGLSYNGQFF,TGTGCCAGCAGCCCCCGACTAGCGGGGGGCCTCTCCTACAATGGGCAGTTCTTC
TRBD2,TRBV19,TRBJ2-1,few,CASSPAGGGIYNEQFF,TGTGCCAGTAGCCCCGCGGGAGGGGGGATATACAATGAGCAGTTCTTC
-,TRBV11-2,TRBJ2-1,-,CASSPAPSGYNEQFF,TGTGCCAGCAGCCCGGCCCCATCGGGCTACAATGAGCAGTTCTTC
-,TRBV12-3/TRBV12-4,TRBJ1-2,-,CASSIDRIYGYTF,TGTGCCAGCAGTATAGACAGGATTTATGGCTACACCTTC
-,TRBV6-2/TRBV6-3,TRBJ2-7,-,CASSYYGYEQYF,TGTGCCAGCAGTTATTACGGCTACGAGCAGTACTTC
-,TRBV6-1,TRBJ1-1,-,CASSPGWRGEAFF,TGTGCCAGCAGTCCAGGGTGGCGTGGTGAAGCTTTCTTT
-,TRBV28,TRBJ2-1,-,CASSLSAAGLNYNEQFF,TGTGCCAGCAGTTTATCCGCGGCGGGGCTTAACTACAATGAGCAGTTCTTC
-,TRBV20-1,TRBJ2-3,-,CSAPRDLGDTQYF,TGCAGTGCCCCCAGAGACTTAGGAGATACGCAGTATTTT
TRBD1,TRBV5-5,TRBJ2-7,-,CASSYRQGPTYEQYF,TGTGCCAGCAGCTACCGACAGGGTCCGACCTACGAGCAGTACTTC
-,TRBV11-2,TRBJ1-2,-,CASSLRGPNYGYTF,TGTGCCAGCAGCTTACGGGGGCCGAACTATGGCTACACCTTC
-,TRBV20-1,TRBJ1-5,few,CSGPGHSNQPQHF,TGCAGTGGCCCTGGTCATAGCAATCAGCCCCAGCATTTT
TRBD1,TRBV20-1,TRBJ1-1,-,CSAGPRGGIEAFF,TGCAGTGCTGGGCCCAGGGGGGGGATTGAAGCTTTCTTT
-,TRBV6-1,TRBJ2-3,-,CASSGVGVPSTDTQYF,TGTGCCAGCAGTGGAGTGGGGGTTCCTAGCACAGATACGCAGTATTTT
TRBD1,TRBV25-1,TRBJ2-2,-,CASSEYFGTGGHTGELFF,TGTGCCAGCAGTGAATATTTTGGGACAGGGGGCCACACCGGGGAGCTGTTTTTT
TRBD2,TRBV3-1,TRBJ2-7,-,CASRDLAGGREDEQYF,TGTGCCAGCAGGGATCTAGCGGGAGGGCGGGAGGACGAGCAGTACTTC
-,TRBV20-1,TRBJ1-5,-,CSARDFDRDPNQPQHF,TGCAGTGCTAGAGATTTCGACCGGGACCCGAATCAGCCCCAGCATTTT
TRBD2,TRBV20-1,TRBJ2-1,-,CSARLAGPYNEQFF,TGCAGTGCTAGACTAGCGGGCCCCTACAATGAGCAGTTCTTC
TRBD1,TRBV12-3/TRBV12-4,TRBJ1-5,-,CASRQGARQPQHF,TGTGCCAGCAGACAGGGGGCGCGGCAGCCCCAGCATTTT
-,TRBV29-1,TRBJ2-3,few,CSVVGTPGTDTQYF,TGCAGCGTTGTTGGCACCCCGGGCACAGATACGCAGTATTTT
-,TRBV6-6,TRBJ1-5,few,CASTLFSNQPQHF,TGTGCCAGCACCCTATTTAGCAATCAGCCCCAGCATTTT
TRBD1,TRBV25-1,TRBJ2-5,many,CAGRTGGKETQYF,TGTGCCGGACGGACAGGGGGCAAAGAGACCCAGTACTTC
-,TRBV3-1,TRBJ2-6,-,CASSQGQNLFSGANVLTF,TGTGCCAGCAGCCAAGGACAGAACCTTTTCTCTGGGGCCAACGTCCTGACTTTC
-,TRBV7-9,TRBJ1-5,-,CASGAGSNQPQHF,TGTGCCAGCGGTGCAGGAAGCAATCAGCCCCAGCATTTT
-,TRBV5-1,TRBJ2-5,-,CASNLGGEQYF,TGCGCCAGCAACTTGGGTGGGGAGCAGTACTTC
TRBD1,TRBV6-1,TRBJ2-7,-,CASWGTGGPYEQYF,TGTGCCAGCTGGGGGACAGGGGGCCCCTACGAGCAGTACTTC
-,TRBV2,TRBJ2-2,-,CASKAQANTGELFF,TGTGCCAGCAAGGCCCAGGCTAACACCGGGGAGCTGTTTTTT
-,TRBV2,TRBJ2-1,-,CASSGSRGYDNEQFF,TGTGCCAGCAGTGGGTCGCGGGGCTACGACAATGAGCAGTTCTTC
TRBD2,TRBV11-2,TRBJ2-5,-,CASSLVLAGANLQETQYF,TGTGCCAGCAGCTTAGTCTTAGCGGGAGCCAACTTACAAGAGACCCAGTACTTC
-,TRBV2,TRBJ2-3,-,CASSETRGFNGGWGTDTQYF,TGTGCCAGCAGTGAAACCCGGGGATTTAACGGGGGCTGGGGTACAGATACGCAGTATTTT
TRBD2,TRBV20-1,TRBJ2-5,-,CSAKPGLAGGSVRETQYF,TGCAGTGCTAAACCGGGACTAGCGGGAGGATCGGTCCGGGAGACCCAGTACTTC
TRBD1,TRBV25-1,TRBJ1-2,-,CASSEGQGRSYGYTF,TGTGCCAGCAGTGAAGGACAGGGGCGATCCTATGGCTACACCTTC